This T cell receptor beta chain was found in a study of T-cell memory formation after mild COVID-19. Across the whole study: Largely, TCR clusters stayed within a single donor.

Study-wide results and caveats: The study found contracting CD4+ clones mainly in CM and EM and contracting CD8+ clones in EMRA.

On this clonotype: Its antigen is not identified.

It was 5'RACE with constant-segment primers that produced the TCR alpha and TCR beta cDNA libraries, which carried sample barcodes and UMIs. MiXCR was run by TCRdb on the 5' RACE reads, yielding one entry per CDR3 protein. The table lists tens of thousands of distinct CDR3 sequences, around 17% of them singletons. The CDR3 covers 17 residues. Per the germline V gene, CDR1 is SEHNR and CDR2 is FQNEAQ (reference sequence). V lost 3 bases, J lost 1 base, and 18 bases lay in between. The receptor's source is an adult woman who had mild COVID-19 (a few samples of this study predate the infection). Cell type and time point are not known. Sequenced sample: PBMCs or a T cell subset sorted from them (not recorded which). The rearrangement joins TRBV7-9 to TRBJ2-5; TRBD2 is a possible D gene (6 bases). In DNA form, the CDR3 reads TGTGCCAGCAGCTTTCTCGGGAGCGCCCCCCTCCAAGAGACCCAGTACTTC. Protein product: CASSFLGSAPLQETQYF.